This T cell receptor (beta chain) appears in the sequencing data of a study of T cells in Graves' hyperthyroidism and ophthalmopathy. Amplification targeted TCR beta CDR3 regions from RNA transcripts. HTBI primers drove first-round RT-PCR of the TCR CDR3. From the multiplex PCR reads, TCRdb called clonotypes with MiXCR, one entry per CDR3 protein. This table holds approximately 520,000 distinct CDR3 sequences, more than 20% found once. Many counts were recorded for this clonotype. This receptor was taken from a man younger than 30 with Graves' hyperthyroidism. The sample taken for sequencing was blood.

The CDR3 DNA follows: TGTGCCAGCAGTGAAGGGACCCGGCGGGACACCGGGGAGCTGTTTTTT. It specifies CASSEGTRRDTGELFF. The genes are TRBV12-3 or TRBV12-4 and TRBJ2-2; D assignment may be TRBD1 or TRBD2 (5 bases each). The V end lost 5 bases, the J end lost 3 bases, and 16 bases lay between the germline ends. The CDR3 extends over 16 amino acids.